This TCR beta chain was observed in a study of T cell changes during pregnancy in multiple sclerosis. V dropped 6 bases and J dropped 3; count of bases not matched to a gene: 6. The germline gives CDR1 SNHLY, CDR2 FYNNEI. CDR3 size: 15 residues. Profiling relied on immunoSEQ multiplex PCR, and the TCRdb table lists in-frame clones only, not all of them. The repertoire includes approximately 70,000 clones, roughly 92% of them detected once, and around 2% sits in the top ten. The TCR comes from a female donor with multiple sclerosis, enrolled in a pregnancy study. The chain carries TRBV2 and TRBJ1-2, with 11 bases lining up with TRBD1. Specimen: peripheral blood, collected in the second trimester of pregnancy. CDR3 region: CASRKGQGGYYGYTF. DNA of the CDR3: TGTGCCAGCAGGAAGGGACAGGGGGGGTACTATGGCTACACCTTC.